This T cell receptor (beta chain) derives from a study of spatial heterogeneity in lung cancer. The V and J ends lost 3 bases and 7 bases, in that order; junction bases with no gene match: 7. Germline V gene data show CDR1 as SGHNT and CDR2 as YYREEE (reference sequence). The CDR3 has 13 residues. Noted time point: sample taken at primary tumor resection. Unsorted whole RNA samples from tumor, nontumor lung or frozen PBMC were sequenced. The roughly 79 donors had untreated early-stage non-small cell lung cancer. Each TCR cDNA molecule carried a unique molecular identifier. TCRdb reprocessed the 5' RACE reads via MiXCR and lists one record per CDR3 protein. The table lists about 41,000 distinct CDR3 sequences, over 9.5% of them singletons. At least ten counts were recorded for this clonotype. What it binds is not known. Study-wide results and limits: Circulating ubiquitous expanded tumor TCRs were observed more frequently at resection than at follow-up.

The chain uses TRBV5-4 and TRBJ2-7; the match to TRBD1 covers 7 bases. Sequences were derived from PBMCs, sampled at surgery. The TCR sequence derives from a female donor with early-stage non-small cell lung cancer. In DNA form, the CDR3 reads TGTGCCAGCAGCTCCTACAGGGGTCGGGAGCAGTACTTC. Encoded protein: CASSSYRGREQYF.